The clone carrying this T cell receptor beta chain was seen once. The protocol was immunoSEQ multiplex PCR, while the TCRdb copy is restricted to in-frame clones and leaves out a portion. The profile shows tens of thousands of clones, approximately 84% of them singletons. The data were taken from a study of T cells in localized non-small cell lung cancer. Germline loops: CDR1 SGDLS, CDR2 YYNGEE. V gave up 3 bases and J gave up 5 bases; unmatched junction bases: 4. The CDR3 totals 13 residues. The chain employs TRBV9 and TRBJ2-5, with TRBD1 identical over 7 bases. The specimen was peripheral blood, collected before any cancer treatment. The TCR sequence derives from a female donor older than 55 with stage I lung adenocarcinoma. CDR3 in DNA: TGTGCCAGCAGCGGACAGGGAGTGGAGACCCAGTACTTC. The encoded protein is CASSGQGVETQYF.